These 9 T cell receptor beta chains originate from one sample sequenced in a study of blood T cell repertoires in COVID-19. Sequencing used immunoSEQ multiplex PCR; TCRdb keeps in-frame clones, though not all of them. The data show about 99,000 clones, 79% seen once. The material sequenced was peripheral blood. Every receptor here comes from a woman aged 80 or older with active or convalescent COVID-19.

This clone occurred a few times. The rearrangement joins TRBV27 to TRBJ2-7, with TRBD2 identical over 13 bases. CDR1 MNHEY and CDR2 SMNVEV come from the germline V gene (reference sequence). The CDR3 covers 16 residues. V shed 5 bases, J shed 5 bases, and the junction held 9 bases outside the gene matches. The CDR3 DNA follows: TGTGCCAGCAGTCCGCTAGGACTAGCGGGAGAAAACGAGCAGTACTTC. This encodes CASSPLGLAGENEQYF.

This clone occurred a few times. This chain joins TRBV19 and TRBJ2-1; D is perhaps TRBD2 (5 bases). The V end was cut by 2 bases, the J end by 1 base, with 9 bases between. CDR3 size: 15 residues. Germline loops: CDR1 LNHDA, CDR2 SQIVND (reference sequence). The CDR3 DNA reads TGTGCCAGTAGTATACAGTCGGGATCCTACAATGAGCAGTTCTTC. Amino acids: CASSIQSGSYNEQFF.

The chain couples TRBV24-1 to TRBJ2-2, with 7 positions matching TRBD2. This CDR3 is 14 amino acids long. With 7 bases clipped from V and 7 bases from J, the junction kept 8 bases outside the gene matches. CDR1 KGHDR and CDR2 SFDVKD come from the germline V gene. DNA for the CDR3: TGTGCCACCAGAAGAGCGGGGATTGGCGGGGAGCTGTTTTTT. Encoded protein: CATRRAGIGGELFF.

The chain carries TRBV11-2 and TRBJ1-1, with D possibly TRBD1 on 5 matching bases. Germline V gene lookup returns CDR1 SGHAT and CDR2 FQNNGV. The CDR3 has 15 residues. Trimming pared 5 bases from V and 1 base from J, leaving 14 bases between. CDR3 bases: TGTGCCAGCAGCGACGTCAGGGTTGGGAACACTGAAGCTTTCTTT. It encodes CASSDVRVGNTEAFF.

This clone has a single count. J is TRBJ2-2 and V is TRBV11-2; D gene uncertain. The V end lost 6 bases, the J end lost 6 bases, and 17 bases lay between the germline ends. Germline lookup yields CDR1 SGHAT and CDR2 FQNNGV. This CDR3 has 15 residues. The CDR3 DNA follows: TGTGCCAGCAGTTTTAGGTCGGGTACCGCCGGGGAGCTGTTTTTT. Its protein product is CASSFRSGTAGELFF.

The chain is built from TRBV29-1 and TRBJ2-6; D is ambiguous. V was cut by 0 bases and J by 0 bases, with 9 bases left in between. The CDR3 has 16 amino acids. CDR1 is SQVTM, CDR2 ANQGSEA, per germline. The CDR3: CSVEETGGSGANVLTF. As DNA, the CDR3 is TGCAGCGTTGAAGAAACTGGCGGCTCTGGGGCCAACGTCCTGACTTTC.

The chain recombines TRBV29-1 with TRBJ1-1; 7 nucleotides align to TRBD1. Germline loops: CDR1 SQVTM, CDR2 ANQGSEA. Germline trimming cut 3 bases from V and 0 bases from J; bases unmatched to any gene: 10. This CDR3 is 16 amino acids long. The chain's CDR3 is CSVDGGRGQLNTEAFF. CDR3 in DNA: TGCAGCGTTGATGGAGGTAGGGGACAGCTGAACACTGAAGCTTTCTTT.

The chain uses TRBV6-5 and TRBJ2-1; no clear D. The CDR3 loop spans 13 amino acids. CDR1 and CDR2 (germline): MNHEY, SVGAGI. V dropped 2 bases and J dropped 10 bases, with 12 bases sitting between them. CDR3 DNA sequence: TGTGCCAGCAGTTACAGTACGACAAAAGAGCAGTTCTTC. Translation gives CASSYSTTKEQFF.

The rearrangement links TRBV18 to TRBJ2-7, with 7 bases lining up with TRBD2. V gave up 6 bases and J gave up 1 base; unmatched junction bases: 6. The CDR3 contains 14 residues. CDR1 is KGHSH and CDR2 is LQKENI in the germline V gene. The DNA for the CDR3 is TGTGCCAGCTCTCCCAGCGGGGAGTCCTACGAGCAGTACTTC. Residues: CASSPSGESYEQYF.